The 12 T cell receptor beta chains listed next were all sequenced from one sample in a study of T-cell reconstitution after alpha-beta-depleted transplantation in children. Library preparation (for TCRbeta) was performed with unique molecular identifiers. Via MiXCR, TCRdb re-called the PCR reads, giving one row per CDR3 protein. The sample contains hundreds of thousands of distinct CDR3 sequences, around 16% of which appear only once. Sequencing used PBMCs from the stem cell graft donor, obtained from the stem cell graft. The source of these receptors is a human donor who donated a stem cell graft to a child with acute myeloid leukemia.

The rearrangement uses TRBV2 and TRBJ2-1, with TRBD1 matching 9 bases. V lost 2 bases to trimming and J lost 8 bases; unmatched junction nucleotides: 7. The V gene's germline CDR1 is SNHLY and CDR2 FYNNEI. The CDR3 loop spans 15 amino acids. For the CDR3, the DNA is TGTGCCAGCAGTGAATTGGGACAGGGTGTCGATGAGCAGTTCTTC. Residues: CASSELGQGVDEQFF.

This clonotype was detected only a few times. J is TRBJ2-1 and V is TRBV20-1; 8 nucleotides match TRBD2. Losses at the gene ends were 2 bases for V and 5 bases for J; bases not matched to a gene: 11. CDR3 length: 16 amino acids. CDR1 and CDR2 (germline): DFQATT, SNEGSKA (reference sequence). CDR3 sequence (DNA): TGCAGTGCTAGAAGACGGGGGGGCGCGGACCACAATGAGCAGTTCTTC. It codes for CSARRRGGADHNEQFF.

The rearrangement joins TRBV5-4 to TRBJ2-3; 7 bases map to TRBD2. The CDR3 is 16 amino acids. Germline loops: CDR1 SGHNT, CDR2 YYREEE (reference sequence). J was trimmed by 0 bases and V by 4 bases; bases with no gene match: 8. CDR3 coding DNA: TGTGCCAGCAGCGGCGGGACTACCTCTAGCACAGATACGCAGTATTTT. Protein sequence: CASSGGTTSSTDTQYF. Combining the CDR3 with reference TRBV5-4 and TRBJ2-3 gives the whole variable domain ETGVTQSPTHLIKTRGQQVTLRCSSQSGHNTVSWYQQALGQGPQFIFQYYREEENGRGNFPPRFSGLQFPNYSSELNVNALELDDSALYLCASSGGTTSSTDTQYFGPGTRLTVL.

The chain is built from TRBV2 and TRBJ1-5; no firm D call. Germline CDR1 reads SNHLY; CDR2 reads FYNNEI. This CDR3 is built from 14 residues. V was pared by 3 bases and J by 1 base, with 7 bases between. CDR3 nucleotide sequence: TGTGCCAGCAGTGAGCACAGAAGCAATCAGCCCCAGCATTTT. It encodes CASSEHRSNQPQHF.

This clonotype was observed many times. The gene calls are TRBV12-5 and TRBJ1-5, with D possibly being TRBD1 (5 bases). CDR1 LGHNT and CDR2 FRNRAP come from the germline V gene. V was shortened by 1 base and J by 7 bases, with 8 bases between the two germline ends. This CDR3 region has 13 residues. CDR3 coding DNA: TGTGCTAGTGGTTTGGGGGGGAGACAGCCCCAGCATTTT. Protein: CASGLGGRQPQHF.

The gene calls are TRBV15 and TRBJ2-4, with a weak D call TRBD1 (7 bases). V was cut by 1 base and J by 0 bases, with 22 bases left in between. Germline V gives CDR1 LNHNV, CDR2 YYDKDF (reference sequence). This CDR3 contains 20 residues. This chain's CDR3 is CATSRVGGGGQALAKNIQYF. CDR3 DNA sequence: TGTGCCACCAGCAGAGTTGGAGGGGGCGGCCAGGCGCTAGCCAAAAACATTCAGTACTTC.

The V gene is TRBV10-3, the J gene TRBJ1-4; no clear D. The CDR3 runs 14 residues. Germline V CDR1 and CDR2: ENHRY, SYGVKD. Trimming took 10 bases from V and 1 from J, leaving 13 bases between them. CDR3 residues: CATQVPGTNEKLFF. The CDR3 DNA sequence: TGTGCCACCCAAGTCCCAGGAACTAATGAAAAACTGTTTTTT.

V is TRBV20-1 and J is TRBJ1-5; a weak D match, TRBD1 (6 bases). V lost 3 bases, J lost 3 bases, and 12 bases lay in between. CDR3 length: 14 residues. Germline V CDR1 and CDR2: DFQATT, SNEGSKA (reference sequence). In nucleotides, the CDR3 is TGCAGTGCTAGTGACGGGGGCCCCAATCAGCCCCAGCATTTT. Protein product: CSASDGGPNQPQHF.

There are a few counts of this clonotype. The V gene is TRBV3-1, the J gene TRBJ1-2; D uncertain. Germline CDR1 and CDR2: LGHDT and YNNKEL (reference sequence). Trimming took off 0 bases at V and 4 bases at J, with 6 bases between the two ends. The CDR3 spans 13 residues. The CDR3 nucleotides read TGTGCCAGCAGCCAAGAGGCAGCCTATGGCTACACCTTC. Encoded protein: CASSQEAAYGYTF.

This clonotype has a count of ten or more. The genes are TRBV29-1 and TRBJ2-1; tentatively, D is TRBD1 (5 bases). V lost 0 bases to trimming and J lost 6 bases, with 9 bases between them. The germline V gene encodes CDR1 SQVTM and CDR2 ANQGSEA. This CDR3 spans 13 amino acids. The CDR3 DNA is TGCAGCGTTGAAGATCCAGGGCCCAATGAGCAGTTCTTC. The encoded protein is CSVEDPGPNEQFF.

The sample holds many counts of this clonotype. The CDR3 nucleotides are TGCAGTGCTCCCGACAGGGGCCATGAGCAGTTCTTC. It translates to CSAPDRGHEQFF. The chain links TRBV20-1 to TRBJ2-1; TRBD1 matches at 8 bases. Germline V CDR1 and CDR2: DFQATT, SNEGSKA (reference sequence). The V and J ends lost 5 bases and 8 bases, in that order; junction bases with no gene match: 5. CDR3 size: 12 residues.

There are a few counts of this clonotype. The gene calls are TRBV20-1 and TRBJ1-5, with 7 bases lining up with TRBD1. The CDR3 sequence is 15 residues long. V was clipped by 4 bases and J by 3 bases; unmatched bases: 9. Germline V gene lookup returns CDR1 DFQATT and CDR2 SNEGSKA (reference sequence). The CDR3 DNA follows: TGCAGTGCTACTCTCCAGGGGGGAACCAATCAGCCCCAGCATTTT. Amino acid sequence: CSATLQGGTNQPQHF.